The 21 T cell receptor beta chains below were found in one sample sequenced in a study of blood T cells in healthy people across ages. With a J-beta primer mix and a sample-barcoded 5' primer, a second PCR ran about 7 to 12 cycles. TCRdb re-derived calls from the 5' RACE reads in MiXCR, one entry per CDR3 protein. The sample lists around 800,000 distinct CDR3 sequences; about 45% were seen once. The sequenced sample consisted of blood. The origin of the receptors is a man older than 75 in good health.

A few counts support this clonotype. This chain joins TRBV5-1 and TRBJ2-1, with TRBD2 identical over 10 bases. This CDR3 region has 18 residues. Germline trimming cut 0 bases from V and 3 bases from J; bases unmatched to any gene: 9. The V gene's germline CDR1 is SGHRS and CDR2 YFSETQ. The CDR3 region has the DNA TGCGCCAGCAGCTTGGAACTAGCGGGAAGTGATGTCTACAATGAGCAGTTCTTC. It specifies CASSLELAGSDVYNEQFF.

Turning to this clonotype: A much larger clone lies one base from this, so it may be a read error. The rearrangement links TRBV24-1 to TRBJ2-1; 8 bases fit TRBD2. There are 15 residues in the CDR3. Germline CDR1 is KGHDR and CDR2 is SFDVKD. CDR3 in amino acids: CTTSDPGTRTNEQFF. The CDR3 DNA sequence: TGTACCACCAGTGACCCCGGGACTAGGACCAATGAGCAGTTCTTC.

The genes are TRBV12-3 or TRBV12-4 and TRBJ2-7; no clear D. The J call could be wrong; TRBJ2-5 is a better fit for the DNA end. The CDR3 has 13 residues. CDR3 sequence reads: CASSSPVLETQYF. As DNA, the CDR3 is TGTGCCAGCAGTTCTCCAGTGCTAGAGACCCAGTACTTC.

The chain recombines TRBV7-2 with TRBJ1-4; TRBD1 matches at 8 bases. Germline V lookup: CDR1 SGHTA, CDR2 FQGNSA. The length of the CDR3 is 16 residues. With V trimmed by 0 bases and J by 10 bases, 10 bases remained unmatched. The CDR3 nucleotides read TGTGCCAGCAGCTTAGCGCTTCAGGGGGCGAGCGGAAAACTGTTTTTT. It yields the protein CASSLALQGASGKLFF.

This clonotype was picked up a small number of times. The V call is TRBV25-1, the J call TRBJ1-4; D uncertain. The CDR3 is made up of 15 amino acids. Trimming stripped 3 bases from V and 7 bases from J, with 15 bases between. The germline gives CDR1 MGHDK, CDR2 SYGVNS. The CDR3 DNA follows: TGTGCCAGCAGTGACCGGGAACCGGGAGGTGAAAAACTGTTTTTT. Its translation is CASSDREPGGEKLFF.

Points on this clonotype: An end of the junction does not agree with germline; a read error may underlie this. The gene calls are TRBV12-3 or TRBV12-4 and TRBJ2-1; no firm D call. This CDR3 region has 15 residues. CDR3 protein: CASSSPLTIYNKQFF. The CDR3 DNA is TGTGCCAGCAGTTCCCCTCTCACCATTTACAATAAGCAGTTCTTC.

The V call is TRBV28, the J call TRBJ1-5; TRBD1 matches at 7 bases. CDR1 MDHEN and CDR2 SYDVKM come from the germline V gene. The CDR3 runs 19 residues. V trimming: 4 bases; J trimming: 3 bases; junction bases outside the gene matches: 18. The CDR3 here is CASSSSGGDRQFFNQPQHF. CDR3 coding DNA: TGTGCCAGCAGTTCATCCGGGGGGGACAGACAATTTTTCAATCAGCCCCAGCATTTT.

This chain joins TRBV5-1 and TRBJ2-7, with 8 positions matching TRBD1. Trimming removed 3 bases from V and 3 bases from J; junction bases left unmatched: 8. CDR1 and CDR2 (germline): SGHRS, YFSETQ. The CDR3 runs 15 residues. DNA of the CDR3: TGCGCCAGCAGCTCAGTGGACAGGGCGAACTACGAGCAGTACTTC. Its protein product is CASSSVDRANYEQYF.

This clonotype was observed a few times. The rearrangement joins TRBV29-1 to TRBJ1-2; D remains unclear. V was trimmed by 4 bases and J by 7 bases, leaving 16 bases between them. There are 13 residues in the CDR3. Germline V gene data show CDR1 as SQVTM and CDR2 as ANQGSEA. DNA of the CDR3: TGCAGCGTTGTTGGGAACAGTCTGGGTGGCTACACCTTC. Translated: CSVVGNSLGGYTF.

The V gene is TRBV3-1, the J gene TRBJ2-7; D assignment may be TRBD1 or TRBD2 (5 bases each). V was clipped by 3 bases and J by 3 bases, with 15 bases between them. CDR1 and CDR2 (germline): LGHDT, YNNKEL (reference sequence). This CDR3 spans 15 amino acids. DNA of the CDR3: TGTGCCAGCAGCCAGATGGGGAATGGGGGCTACGAGCAGTACTTC. Translated: CASSQMGNGGYEQYF.

This clonotype was seen many times. The chain uses TRBV2 and TRBJ2-7; D uncertain. This CDR3 is 12 amino acids long. Deletions cut 5 bases from V and 3 bases from J, with 8 bases between. The germline V gene encodes CDR1 SNHLY and CDR2 FYNNEI. CDR3 coding DNA: TGTGCCAGCAGTTGGAATAACTACGAGCAGTACTTC. It yields the protein CASSWNNYEQYF.

This rearrangement joins TRBV10-1 to TRBJ2-1, with TRBD2 matching 8 bases. V was clipped by 3 bases and J by 10 bases; unmatched bases: 11. Per germline, CDR1 WNHNN and CDR2 SYGVQD (reference sequence). CDR3 length equals 15 residues. CDR3 bases: TGCGCCAGCAGTGAAGGGACTAGTGTCGTGAAGGAGCAGTTCTTC. Translating it yields CASSEGTSVVKEQFF.

The chain links TRBV27 to TRBJ1-1; D ambiguous. The CDR3 has 15 residues. Germline CDR1 MNHEY, CDR2 SMNVEV (reference sequence). The V gene lost 0 bases and the J gene lost 4 bases, with 12 bases spanning the gap. The CDR3 here is CASSLSQIFGTEAFF. CDR3 DNA sequence: TGTGCCAGCAGTTTATCCCAAATCTTCGGCACTGAAGCTTTCTTT.

V gene TRBV27 combines with J gene TRBJ2-5; weak D call: TRBD2 (6 bases). This CDR3 spans 13 amino acids. Per the germline V gene, CDR1 is MNHEY and CDR2 is SMNVEV (reference sequence). V was shortened by 5 bases and J by 3 bases, with 10 bases between the two germline ends. CDR3 protein: CASSVWGEETQYF. The CDR3 region has the DNA TGTGCCAGCAGTGTATGGGGGGAAGAGACCCAGTACTTC.

The chain combines TRBV28 with TRBJ2-7, with 10 bases identical to TRBD2. There are 13 residues in the CDR3. Germline CDR1 reads MDHEN; CDR2 reads SYDVKM. V was clipped by 8 bases and J by 5 bases; unmatched bases: 6. DNA of the CDR3: TGTGCCAGCTACCTAGCGGGAGATAACGAGCAGTACTTC. This translates into CASYLAGDNEQYF.

This clonotype was seen more than once but under ten times. The chain couples TRBV7-9 to TRBJ2-3; 7 bases match TRBD2. Germline-derived CDR1 and CDR2 are SEHNR and FQNEAQ (reference sequence). The CDR3 totals 17 residues. V was clipped by 5 bases and J by 8 bases; unmatched bases: 19. The CDR3 DNA follows: TGTGCCAGCAGCAAAGTCCCTCTAGCGGCCGGAGGGGTTACGCAGTATTTT. This encodes CASSKVPLAAGGVTQYF.

J is TRBJ2-1 and V is TRBV20-1; 7 bases match TRBD1. Losses at the gene ends were 5 bases for V and 1 base for J; bases not matched to a gene: 8. Looked up from germline, CDR1 is DFQATT and CDR2 is SNEGSKA (reference sequence). The CDR3 has 15 amino acids. The CDR3 bases are TGCAGTGCTGACCGGGACAGACAATCCTACAATGAGCAGTTCTTC. Translating it yields CSADRDRQSYNEQFF.

The chain combines TRBV29-1 with TRBJ2-7; 9 positions match TRBD2. Germline-derived CDR1 and CDR2 are SQVTM and ANQGSEA. This CDR3 region has 13 residues. V lost 5 bases, J lost 1 base, and 3 bases stayed unmatched. CDR3 sequence: CSVITSGSYEQYF. DNA of the CDR3: TGCAGCGTTATTACTAGCGGGTCCTACGAGCAGTACTTC.

The chain joins TRBV20-1 to TRBJ2-1; 8 bases are a match to TRBD2. This CDR3 has 14 amino acids. The germline CDR1 and CDR2 sequences are DFQATT and SNEGSKA (reference sequence). Trimming removed 6 bases from V and 5 bases from J; junction bases left unmatched: 9. In DNA, the CDR3 is TGCAGTGCCCCTCGGGAGGGGACCCACAATGAGCAGTTCTTC. It is translated as CSAPREGTHNEQFF.

This clonotype showed up just a few times. The V gene is TRBV11-1, the J gene TRBJ2-5; D is tentatively TRBD1 or TRBD2 (5 bases each). The V end lost 5 bases, the J end lost 5 bases, and 15 bases lay between the germline ends. CDR1 is SGHAT, CDR2 FQDESV, per germline (reference sequence). The CDR3 length is 14 residues. The CDR3 DNA follows: TGTGCCAGCAGCCACGGGGCCCCGCGGGAGACCCAGTACTTC. Translating gives CASSHGAPRETQYF.

V gene TRBV29-1 combines with J gene TRBJ2-7, with D unresolved. With the DNA end fitting TRBJ2-5 better, the J assignment may be wrong. This CDR3 has 13 amino acids. Germline values: CDR1 SQVTM, CDR2 ANQGSEA. The CDR3 region is CSVLVVTGETQYF. CDR3 sequence (DNA): TGCAGCGTTCTTGTAGTCACGGGAGAGACCCAGTACTTC.